This TCR beta chain was captured by sequencing in a study of blood T cell repertoires in COVID-19 (TCRdb year 2020). A note on the overall study: Samples from collaborators originated in the United States, Italy and Spain and spanned both the acute and convalescent phases of COVID-19. A freely available public database, intended as a resource for researchers studying the immune response to SARS-CoV-2, is where the repertoires were released. The prospective study material was composed of cDNA or gDNA derived from T cells, B-cell-depleted T cells, or PBMCs. HLA class I and class II types, where available, came from metadata supplied by the sample provider rather than from assay-based typing. Sample metadata almost always included a de-identified subject ID, COVID-19 status, age in years and sex. Subjects who had been exposed to COVID-19, were actively infected with it, or had recovered from it provided the deeply sampled blood TCRbeta repertoires that made up the dataset. The samples were drawn from two sources: the first 160 participants of the ongoing ImmuneRACE study, and 1,200 or so subjects contributed by 6 global collaborators.

Summary of the overall study and its limitations: The quantity of clinical and demographic metadata differed by source and by participant and was supplied without curation.

TCRbeta CDR3 regions were amplified from genomic DNA by means of the immunoSEQ Assay, a bias-controlled multiplex PCR. Per the authors' processing: The number of nucleated cells in each sample was estimated by amplification of reference gene primers within the assay. To quantify the absolute abundance of each unique TCRbeta CDR3 rearrangement, sequence reads were collapsed and filtered. For each sample, productive Simpson clonality was calculated by taking the square root of Simpson's diversity index across productive rearrangements. In its TCRdb copy, this immuneACCESS table keeps in-frame sequences only and misses some clones. Where compared with another copy, unresolved V genes explain less than half of these, and the others have no known cause. The V and J calls and clone size are taken from that table; D and trimming were inferred from the DNA. This sample lists 310,000 or so clones; around 88% were detected once. Approximately 1.3% of the sample rests with the top ten.

Worth noting for this clone: Its binding antigen is unknown. Base qualities are missing; no much larger clone stands one base away.

Collaborating institutions collected whole blood in K2EDTA tubes following their own protocols. For TCRbeta analysis, collaborators shipped samples as frozen whole blood, isolated PBMCs, or DNA extracted from either of those sample types. V and J are truncated by 6 bases and 4 bases respectively, leaving an intervening sequence of 7 bases. The CDR3 runs 12 amino acids, cysteine and phenylalanine included. Only CDR3 DNA is held: 36 bases, read in frame from base 1. Sequencing input: peripheral blood. The sequence links TRBV12-3 or TRBV12-4 to TRBJ1-3; the D gene remains uncertain. The source of this sequence is a woman aged 45-59 years with acute or convalescent COVID-19. The CDR3 is CASSPLGNTIYF. In nucleotide form, the sequence is TGTGCCAGCAGCCCTCTAGGAAACACCATATATTTT.